A few counts support the clone carrying this T cell receptor beta chain. Antigen unknown. The data were obtained in a study of CD8 T cells in ankylosing spondylitis. Study conclusions and caveats: The authors reported significant enrichment of disease-linked clones in matched ankylosing spondylitis synovial fluid.

TCRdb itself ran the 5' RACE reads through MiXCR, one entry per CDR3 protein. This repertoire shows about 160,000 distinct CDR3 sequences, around a tenth found once; its top ten account for more than 12%. The material sequenced was blood, either unsorted or a sorted T cell fraction (not recorded which). The receptor comes from a female donor with ankylosing spondylitis or in good health (not recorded which).

The CDR3 coding sequence is TGTGCCAGCAGGTCCTTGGACAGCATATACAATGAGCAGTTCTTC. Translation: CASRSLDSIYNEQFF. V is TRBV6-2 or TRBV6-3 and J is TRBJ2-1, with D possibly matching TRBD1 (6 bases). Germline CDR1 MNHEY, CDR2 SVGEGT. Trimming cost V 6 bases and J 4 bases, with 16 bases left between them. This CDR3 spans 15 amino acids.